This is a list of T cell receptor beta chains from one sample in a study of T cells in Graves' hyperthyroidism and ophthalmopathy. Each CDR3 protein is one row after TCRdb ran MiXCR on the multiplex PCR reads. The data show approximately 330,000 distinct CDR3 sequences, under 25% seen once. The sample was blood. These receptors were obtained from a woman between 45 and 60 years old with Graves' hyperthyroidism. CDR3s include the opening cysteine and the closing phenylalanine or tryptophan. Each record gives: J gene, D gene, clone size, V gene, CDR3 protein, CDR3 DNA. A D gene is named only where the DNA matches it firmly. Some rows have no size entry. The others give once, few or many, or a class for an expanded clone.

j_gene: TRBJ2-1; d_gene: .; abundance: many; v_gene: TRBV3-1; CDR3aa: CASSQEGRSYNEQFF; CDR3nt: TGTGCCAGCAGCCAAGAAGGTCGGAGTTACAATGAGCAGTTCTTC
j_gene: TRBJ2-7; d_gene: .; abundance: many; v_gene: TRBV28; CDR3aa: CASRRDEQYF; CDR3nt: TGTGCCAGCAGAAGGGACGAGCAGTACTTC
j_gene: TRBJ1-2; d_gene: .; abundance: few; v_gene: TRBV3-1; CDR3aa: CASSQGQLYGYTF; CDR3nt: TGTGCCAGCAGCCAAGGACAGCTCTATGGCTACACCTTC
j_gene: TRBJ2-7; d_gene: .; abundance: many; v_gene: TRBV20-1; CDR3aa: CSARGGVLEQYF; CDR3nt: TGCAGTGCTAGAGGGGGGGTCCTCGAGCAGTACTTC
j_gene: TRBJ1-6; d_gene: .; abundance: .; v_gene: TRBV10-2; CDR3aa: CASSDEYNSPLHF; CDR3nt: TGCGCCAGCAGTGACGAGTATAATTCACCCCTCCACTTT
j_gene: TRBJ1-1; d_gene: .; abundance: many; v_gene: TRBV6-2/TRBV6-3; CDR3aa: CASSYRGSLDTEAFF; CDR3nt: TGTGCCAGCAGTTATCGGGGGAGCCTGGACACTGAAGCTTTCTTT
j_gene: TRBJ2-5; d_gene: TRBD2; abundance: few; v_gene: TRBV18; CDR3aa: CASSPRTSGRAETQYF; CDR3nt: TGTGCCAGCTCACCTCGGACTAGCGGGAGGGCTGAGACCCAGTACTTC
j_gene: TRBJ2-3; d_gene: .; abundance: many; v_gene: TRBV7-3; CDR3aa: CASSYGSLTDTQYF; CDR3nt: TGTGCCAGCAGCTACGGGAGCCTCACAGATACGCAGTATTTT
j_gene: TRBJ2-2; d_gene: .; abundance: many; v_gene: TRBV7-9; CDR3aa: CASSRGAPNTGELFF; CDR3nt: TGTGCCAGCAGCCGGGGGGCCCCGAACACCGGGGAGCTGTTTTTT
j_gene: TRBJ2-1; d_gene: TRBD2; abundance: many; v_gene: TRBV20-1; CDR3aa: CSARIGGRANEQFF; CDR3nt: TGCAGTGCTAGGATTGGCGGGAGGGCCAATGAGCAGTTCTTC
j_gene: TRBJ1-2; d_gene: .; abundance: .; v_gene: TRBV5-6; CDR3aa: CASSLVPANYGYTF; CDR3nt: TGTGCCAGCAGCTTGGTTCCAGCTAACTATGGCTACACCTTC
j_gene: TRBJ2-7; d_gene: TRBD2; abundance: .; v_gene: TRBV20-1; CDR3aa: CSAKGLAGSYEQYF; CDR3nt: TGCAGTGCTAAAGGGCTAGCGGGGAGCTACGAGCAGTACTTC
j_gene: TRBJ1-1; d_gene: .; abundance: many; v_gene: TRBV2; CDR3aa: CASREDRNTEAFF; CDR3nt: TGTGCCAGCAGGGAAGACAGGAACACTGAAGCTTTCTTT
j_gene: TRBJ1-5; d_gene: .; abundance: .; v_gene: TRBV20-1; CDR3aa: CSASPSTGTLSNQPQHF; CDR3nt: TGCAGTGCTAGTCCCTCGACCGGGACACTTAGCAATCAGCCCCAGCATTTT
j_gene: TRBJ1-6; d_gene: TRBD1; abundance: .; v_gene: TRBV12-3/TRBV12-4; CDR3aa: CASSLSGGTNSPLHF; CDR3nt: TGTGCCAGCAGTTTATCAGGGGGCACCAATTCACCCCTCCACTTT
j_gene: TRBJ2-7; d_gene: TRBD2; abundance: .; v_gene: TRBV6-1; CDR3aa: CASSWGAGDYEQYF; CDR3nt: TGTGCCAGCAGCTGGGGAGCGGGGGACTACGAGCAGTACTTC
j_gene: TRBJ1-4; d_gene: TRBD1; abundance: many; v_gene: TRBV6-1; CDR3aa: CASSGRDRGRTNEKLFF; CDR3nt: TGTGCCAGCAGTGGCCGGGACAGGGGAAGAACTAATGAAAAACTGTTTTTT
j_gene: TRBJ2-1; d_gene: .; abundance: many; v_gene: TRBV5-1; CDR3aa: CASSPGGPSYNEQFF; CDR3nt: TGCGCCAGCAGCCCCGGGGGCCCCTCCTACAATGAGCAGTTCTTC
j_gene: TRBJ2-3; d_gene: .; abundance: many; v_gene: TRBV9; CDR3aa: CASSAIRAEGTQYF; CDR3nt: TGTGCCAGCAGCGCAATTAGGGCCGAGGGTACGCAGTATTTT
j_gene: TRBJ2-7; d_gene: TRBD2; abundance: .; v_gene: TRBV2; CDR3aa: CASSSGTSGIGSEQYF; CDR3nt: TGTGCCAGCAGTTCCGGGACTAGCGGGATTGGATCCGAGCAGTACTTC
j_gene: TRBJ1-6; d_gene: .; abundance: .; v_gene: TRBV10-2; CDR3aa: CASSDSFSGSSYNSPLHF; CDR3nt: TGCGCCAGCAGTGATTCTTTTTCAGGGAGCTCCTATAATTCACCCCTCCACTTT
j_gene: TRBJ1-1; d_gene: .; abundance: many; v_gene: TRBV5-1; CDR3aa: CASSLDLGTEAFF; CDR3nt: TGCGCCAGCAGCTTGGACCTAGGCACTGAAGCTTTCTTT
j_gene: TRBJ2-5; d_gene: .; abundance: many; v_gene: TRBV2; CDR3aa: CATNRDIQETQYF; CDR3nt: TGTGCCACCAACAGGGACATACAAGAGACCCAGTACTTC
j_gene: TRBJ2-1; d_gene: TRBD1; abundance: many; v_gene: TRBV7-9; CDR3aa: CASSDTGTGGRNEQFF; CDR3nt: TGTGCCAGCAGCGACACCGGGACAGGGGGTCGGAATGAGCAGTTCTTC
j_gene: TRBJ2-6; d_gene: .; abundance: few; v_gene: TRBV28; CDR3aa: CASSFYRGSRSGANVLTF; CDR3nt: TGTGCCAGCAGTTTTTATAGGGGTAGCCGCTCTGGGGCCAACGTCCTGACTTTC
j_gene: TRBJ2-4; d_gene: TRBD1; abundance: few; v_gene: TRBV20-1; CDR3aa: CSARGQEKNIQYF; CDR3nt: TGCAGTGCTCGAGGACAGGAAAAAAACATTCAGTACTTC
j_gene: TRBJ1-5; d_gene: .; abundance: many; v_gene: TRBV7-3; CDR3aa: CASSVGRGQPQHF; CDR3nt: TGTGCCAGCAGCGTGGGCCGCGGGCAGCCCCAGCATTTT
j_gene: TRBJ2-1; d_gene: TRBD2; abundance: .; v_gene: TRBV19; CDR3aa: CASSDVGGRLNYEQFF; CDR3nt: TGTGCCAGCAGTGATGTGGGCGGGAGACTCAACTATGAGCAGTTCTTC
j_gene: TRBJ2-7; d_gene: .; abundance: few; v_gene: TRBV6-1; CDR3aa: CATQDYFNLNRSQYF; CDR3nt: TGTGCCACCCAGGACTATTTTAATTTGAATCGGTCGCAGTACTTC
j_gene: TRBJ2-1; d_gene: TRBD1; abundance: .; v_gene: TRBV27; CDR3aa: CASKDRGRNEQFF; CDR3nt: TGTGCCAGCAAAGACAGGGGTCGCAATGAGCAGTTCTTC
j_gene: TRBJ2-7; d_gene: TRBD2; abundance: many; v_gene: TRBV11-2; CDR3aa: CASSSSWAGGGYEQYF; CDR3nt: TGTGCCAGCAGCTCCTCCTGGGCGGGAGGGGGCTACGAGCAGTACTTC
j_gene: TRBJ1-5; d_gene: TRBD1; abundance: .; v_gene: TRBV5-6; CDR3aa: CASSQWTGTQHF; CDR3nt: TGTGCCAGCAGCCAATGGACAGGGACCCAGCATTTT
j_gene: TRBJ1-2; d_gene: .; abundance: many; v_gene: TRBV28; CDR3aa: CASSPRTDGYTF; CDR3nt: TGTGCCAGCAGTCCCCGGACAGATGGCTACACCTTC
j_gene: TRBJ1-2; d_gene: .; abundance: few; v_gene: TRBV2; CDR3aa: CASSVSGPNYGYTF; CDR3nt: TGTGCCAGCAGTGTTTCGGGACCCAACTATGGCTACACCTTC
j_gene: TRBJ2-1; d_gene: .; abundance: .; v_gene: TRBV29-1; CDR3aa: CSVDTPTYNEQFF; CDR3nt: TGCAGCGTTGATACTCCCACCTACAATGAGCAGTTCTTC
j_gene: TRBJ1-1; d_gene: .; abundance: many; v_gene: TRBV3-1; CDR3aa: CASSQSPGATEAFF; CDR3nt: TGTGCCAGCAGCCAATCCCCGGGGGCCACTGAAGCTTTCTTT
j_gene: TRBJ2-5; d_gene: .; abundance: many; v_gene: TRBV20-1; CDR3aa: CSARAGGLGETQYF; CDR3nt: TGCAGTGCTAGAGCTGGGGGGCTAGGAGAGACCCAGTACTTC